This T cell receptor (beta chain) was sequenced in a study of blood T cell repertoires in COVID-19 (dated by TCRdb to 2020 to 2021). Some background on the complete study: Samples covering the acute and convalescent phases of COVID-19 were provided by collaborators in the United States, Italy and Spain. The dataset comprised deeply sampled blood TCRbeta repertoires from subjects exposed to, actively infected with, or recovered from COVID-19. Where available, HLA class I and class II types were taken from metadata supplied by the sample provider and were not determined by assay-based typing. Nearly every sample came with metadata listing a de-identified subject ID, COVID-19 status, age in years and sex. Samples were obtained from the ongoing ImmuneRACE study (first 160 participants) and from 1,254 subjects provided by 6 global collaborators. The repertoires were released in a freely available public database intended as a resource for research on the immune response to SARS-CoV-2. The material from the prospective study consisted of cDNA or gDNA derived from T cells, B-cell-depleted T cells, or PBMCs. The investigation overall reported the following: Clinical and demographic metadata were provided uncurated, with the amount varying by source and participant.

The collaborating institutions used their own protocols to collect whole blood in K2EDTA tubes. For TCRbeta analysis, collaborator samples were shipped as frozen whole blood, as isolated PBMCs, or as DNA extracted from either sample type. The immunoSEQ Assay, a bias-controlled multiplex PCR, was used to amplify TCRbeta CDR3 regions from genomic DNA. Under the source paper's analysis protocol: The number of nucleated cells in each sample was estimated by amplification of reference gene primers within the assay. Sequence reads were collapsed and filtered to measure the absolute abundance of every unique TCRbeta CDR3 rearrangement. For each sample, productive Simpson clonality was calculated as the square root of Simpson's diversity index over productive rearrangements. In TCRdb, the immuneACCESS table is reduced to in-frame sequences with V and J assigned. These tables do not hold every clone; where another copy was compared, an unresolved V gene accounts for under half, and the others remain unexplained. Clone size and V and J calls were adopted from that table, with D and trimming inferred from the DNA. The sample has roughly 180,000 clones on record, 88% of them singletons. About 3.9% of the sample belongs to the ten largest clones.

Measured from the cysteine to the phenylalanine, the CDR3 is 12 residues long. The kept DNA is CDR3 alone, 36 bases in frame from the first base. Deletion took 6 bases off V and 5 bases off J, with a span of 9 bases between the germline ends. A word on this clone: Its antigen is still unknown. Base quality data are lacking; no much larger clone is found one base away.

The sequenced material came from peripheral blood. The chain employs TRBV5-3 and TRBJ1-3; a confident D gene designation cannot be given. TRBV5-3 is an open reading frame, and its role is uncertain. This clonotype was sampled from a young woman with acute or convalescent COVID-19. Read as DNA, the sequence is TGTGCCAGAACGGGGATTAGAAACACCATATATTTT. This is translated as CARTGIRNTIYF.